One and the same sample provided the 9 T cell receptor beta chains below, sequenced in a study of CD8 T cells in Susac syndrome. It was with random hexamers that 0.5 to 1 ug RNA was reverse transcribed. Via MiXCR, TCRdb re-called the immunoSEQ multiplex PCR reads, giving one row per CDR3 protein. The table includes hundreds of thousands of distinct CDR3 sequences, around 90% detected once. Sequenced input: CD8+ T cells from PBMCs. The receptors shown here come from a human donor with multiple sclerosis.

The rearrangement links TRBV7-9 to TRBJ2-7, with unresolved D. This CDR3 contains 14 residues. Per the germline V gene, CDR1 is SEHNR and CDR2 is FQNEAQ (reference sequence). Trimming pared 6 bases from V and 0 bases from J, leaving 12 bases between. Here the CDR3 reads CASSMTVASYEQYF. The CDR3 nucleotides are TGTGCCAGCAGTATGACGGTAGCCTCCTACGAGCAGTACTTC. Supplemented by reference TRBV7-9 and TRBJ2-7, the full variable domain reads DTGVSQNPRHKITKRGQNVTFRCDPISEHNRLYWYRQTLGQGPEFLTYFQNEAQLEKSRLLSDRFSAERPKGSFSTLEIQRTEQGDSAMYLCASSMTVASYEQYFGPGTRLTVT.

This clonotype has only one observation. The rearrangement joins TRBV12-3 or TRBV12-4 to TRBJ2-1; 8 positions agree with TRBD2. V was pared by 6 bases and J by 6 bases, with 16 bases of the junction left unmatched. This CDR3 contains 17 residues. Written as DNA, the CDR3 is TGTGCCAGCAGCCCGGAAAGCGGGGGACATCCTATCAATGAGCAGTTCTTC. Translating it yields CASSPESGGHPINEQFF.

The chain joins TRBV27 to TRBJ1-2; 10 positions agree with TRBD1. Per germline, CDR1 MNHEY and CDR2 SMNVEV (reference sequence). This CDR3 is 14 amino acids long. V lost 3 bases to trimming and J lost 8 bases; unmatched junction nucleotides: 6. CDR3 sequence reads: CASSFRQGAEGYTF. For the CDR3, the DNA is TGTGCCAGCAGTTTTCGACAGGGGGCGGAGGGCTACACCTTC.

The chain carries TRBV4-1 and TRBJ2-7; D may be TRBD2 (6 bases). The germline V gene encodes CDR1 MGHRA and CDR2 YSYEKL. Trimming removed 1 base from V and 4 bases from J, with 11 bases in between. This CDR3 has 14 amino acids. The CDR3: CASSQVGTQYEQYF. The CDR3 nucleotides are TGCGCCAGCAGCCAAGTTGGGACTCAGTACGAGCAGTACTTC.

The gene calls are TRBV7-9 and TRBJ2-1; D uncertain. The CDR3 consists of 15 residues. The germline CDR1 and CDR2 sequences are SEHNR and FQNEAQ (reference sequence). Trimming removed 5 bases at V and 5 bases at J, with 16 bases between. CDR3 amino acids: CASSSPSHRNNEQFF. CDR3 bases: TGTGCCAGCAGCAGCCCCTCGCACCGAAACAATGAGCAGTTCTTC. Complete variable domain (other parts from reference TRBV7-9 and TRBJ2-1): DTGVSQNPRHKITKRGQNVTFRCDPISEHNRLYWYRQTLGQGPEFLTYFQNEAQLEKSRLLSDRFSAERPKGSFSTLEIQRTEQGDSAMYLCASSSPSHRNNEQFFGPGTRLTVL.

This chain connects TRBV28 to TRBJ2-5; D remains ambiguous. There are 16 residues in the CDR3. CDR1 is MDHEN, CDR2 SYDVKM, per germline. The ends were cut back, 4 bases at V and 5 bases at J, with 20 bases in the middle. The CDR3 region has the DNA TGTGCCAGCAGTTCAGGAAAGGTACCGCGGCGGGAGACCCAGTACTTC. Amino acids: CASSSGKVPRRETQYF.

This rearrangement joins TRBV28 to TRBJ2-5, with 7 bases fitting TRBD2. Germline CDR1 is MDHEN and CDR2 is SYDVKM. The CDR3 consists of 15 residues. V lost 9 bases and J lost 5; bases outside the gene matches: 15. This CDR3 reads CASSLTRGVPETQYF. The CDR3 bases are TGTGCCAGTTCCCTGACCCGGGGGGTGCCGGAGACCCAGTACTTC.

The chain employs TRBV18 and TRBJ2-1; 11 bases align to TRBD2. The CDR3 is 17 residues long. Germline CDR1 is KGHSH and CDR2 is LQKENI. J lost 3 bases, V lost 2 bases, and 6 bases had no gene match. CDR3: CASSPTSGSKNYNEQFF. The CDR3 bases are TGTGCCAGCTCACCAACTAGCGGGAGTAAGAACTACAATGAGCAGTTCTTC.

This chain joins TRBV27 and TRBJ2-7, with D possibly being TRBD2 (5 bases). The CDR3 spans 16 residues. Germline assignment: CDR1 MNHEY and CDR2 SMNVEV (reference sequence). V lost 3 bases to trimming and J lost 0 bases, with 15 bases between them. DNA of the CDR3: TGTGCCAGCAGTTTGGGCCCCCCGAGCGGCTCCTACGAGCAGTACTTC. It yields the protein CASSLGPPSGSYEQYF.